These 19 T cell receptor beta chains share one sample of origin, sequenced in a study of CD8 T cells in ankylosing spondylitis. In TCRdb, the 5' RACE reads were re-called with MiXCR into one record per CDR3 protein. The repertoire consists of roughly 90,000 distinct CDR3 sequences, with about 8.3% occurring once and the leading ten covering 9.9%. The specimen sequenced was blood, either unsorted or a sorted T cell fraction (not recorded which). The receptors derive from a male donor with ankylosing spondylitis or in good health (not recorded which).

This clonotype was picked up a small number of times. The chain uses TRBV25-1 and TRBJ1-2; maybe TRBD1 (6 bases). Per germline, CDR1 MGHDK and CDR2 SYGVNS. There are 14 residues in the CDR3. V lost 3 bases and J lost 7, with 15 bases in between. CDR3 sequence: CASSDPTGAGGYTF. CDR3 nucleotide sequence: TGTGCCAGCAGTGATCCTACGGGGGCCGGTGGCTACACCTTC.

This clonotype has a count of ten or more. The V gene is TRBV25-1, the J gene TRBJ1-4; the match to TRBD1 covers 10 bases. Looked up from germline, CDR1 is MGHDK and CDR2 is SYGVNS. The length of the CDR3 is 17 residues. The V and J ends lost 4 bases and 3 bases, in that order; junction bases with no gene match: 8. CDR3 residues: CASSVLTGGSANEKLFF. In DNA, the CDR3 is TGTGCCAGCAGTGTGTTGACAGGGGGCTCAGCTAATGAAAAACTGTTTTTT.

This clonotype has at least ten counts. The rearrangement joins TRBV6-1 to TRBJ1-2; the match to TRBD1 covers 8 bases. The CDR3 loop spans 17 amino acids. Germline assignment: CDR1 MNHNS and CDR2 SASEGT. J was trimmed by 2 bases and V by 4 bases; bases with no gene match: 12. The CDR3, as DNA: TGTGCCAGCAGTGGGTCCTCCGGACAGGGATCCAACTATGGCTACACCTTC. Translating it yields CASSGSSGQGSNYGYTF.

This rearrangement joins TRBV28 to TRBJ2-1, with 11 positions matching TRBD1. CDR1 is MDHEN, CDR2 SYDVKM, per germline. V shed 5 bases, J shed 5 bases, and the junction held 8 bases outside the gene matches. The CDR3 sequence is 16 residues long. Here the CDR3 reads CASSITGTGGDNEQFF. The CDR3 nucleotides are TGTGCCAGCAGTATAACCGGGACAGGGGGGGACAATGAGCAGTTCTTC.

This clonotype was seen at least ten times. The gene calls are TRBV29-1 and TRBJ2-5, with 7 bases aligning to TRBD1. V was pared by 6 bases and J by 5 bases, with 9 bases of the junction left unmatched. This CDR3 region has 13 residues. CDR1 is SQVTM, CDR2 ANQGSEA, per germline. CDR3 DNA: TGCAGCGTCCGGACAGGAGGTGACGAGACCCAGTACTTC. Translating gives CSVRTGGDETQYF.

This clonotype was counted at least ten times. V and J are TRBV20-1 and TRBJ2-7; 9 bases fit TRBD1. This CDR3 has 15 residues. V was clipped by 3 bases and J by 2 bases; unmatched bases: 8. Germline V gene lookup returns CDR1 DFQATT and CDR2 SNEGSKA (reference sequence). The DNA for the CDR3 is TGCAGTGCTAGTCCTACAGGGGGCTCCACCTACGAGCAGTACTTC. It codes for CSASPTGGSTYEQYF.

This clonotype was seen more than once but under ten times. The V call is TRBV19, the J call TRBJ2-1; the D gene could be TRBD1 or TRBD2 (5 bases each). Trimming took off 5 bases at V and 16 bases at J, with 21 bases between the two ends. This CDR3 contains 13 residues. Germline CDR1 LNHDA, CDR2 SQIVND (reference sequence). CDR3 in amino acids: CASSDRSGAPQFF. CDR3 nucleotides: TGTGCCAGTAGTGATCGATCCGGGGCCCCTCAATTCTTC.

This clonotype was seen at least ten times. This chain links TRBV18 with TRBJ1-6; D is uncertain. The V gene lost 2 bases and the J gene lost 3 bases, with 8 bases spanning the gap. Germline V gene lookup returns CDR1 KGHSH and CDR2 LQKENI. The CDR3 has 15 residues. The CDR3 loop reads CASSPGSYYNSPLHF. CDR3 DNA sequence: TGTGCCAGCTCACCAGGCAGTTACTATAATTCACCCCTCCACTTT.

This clonotype was seen repeatedly, ten times or more. The rearrangement links TRBV7-2 to TRBJ1-5, with 9 bases lining up with TRBD1. The CDR3 runs to 15 residues. Germline trimming cut 4 bases from V and 4 bases from J; bases unmatched to any gene: 5. CDR1 is SGHTA and CDR2 is FQGNSA in the germline V gene. CDR3 nucleotide sequence: TGTGCCAGCAGCTCTACAGGGGGCACGAATCAGCCCCAGCATTTT. This gives the protein CASSSTGGTNQPQHF.

This clonotype was observed at least ten times. The genes are TRBV9 and TRBJ2-5; the D gene is possibly TRBD1 (6 bases). Trimming removed 0 bases at V and 1 base at J, with 13 bases between. The germline V gene has CDR1 SGDLS and CDR2 YYNGEE. The CDR3 covers 16 residues. CDR3 nucleotides: TGTGCCAGCAGCGTAGGATCGTGGACAGTCCAAGAGACCCAGTACTTC. This translates into CASSVGSWTVQETQYF.

This clonotype has ten or more counts. The chain links TRBV7-9 to TRBJ2-3; D unclear. Between the trimmed V and J ends, which lost 10 bases and 1 base, there was a span of 6 bases. This CDR3 spans 11 amino acids. Germline V gene sequence: CDR1 SEHNR, CDR2 FQNEAQ (reference sequence). For the CDR3, the DNA is TGTGCCACCGGGCGCACAGATACGCAGTATTTT. Encoded protein: CATGRTDTQYF. Using reference TRBV7-9 and TRBJ2-3 for the parts outside the CDR3, the full variable domain is DTGVSQNPRHKITKRGQNVTFRCDPISEHNRLYWYRQTLGQGPEFLTYFQNEAQLEKSRLLSDRFSAERPKGSFSTLEIQRTEQGDSAMYLCATGRTDTQYFGPGTRLTVL.

This clonotype was detected only a few times. V and J are TRBV30 and TRBJ2-4; D is uncertain. The CDR3 has 14 amino acids. The germline V gene encodes CDR1 GTSNPN and CDR2 SVGIG (reference sequence). The V end was cut by 0 bases, the J end by 0 bases, with 6 bases between. CDR3 nucleotide sequence: TGTGCCTGGAGTGTACTGCTAGCCAAAAACATTCAGTACTTC. Its protein product is CAWSVLLAKNIQYF. The whole variable domain, remainder taken from reference TRBV30 and TRBJ2-4, is SQTIHQWPATLVQPVGSPLSLECTVEGTSNPNLYWYRQAAGRGLQLLFYSVGIGQISSEVPQNLSASRPQDRQFILSSKKLLLSDSGFYLCAWSVLLAKNIQYFGAGTRLSVL.

This clonotype was counted at least ten times. The V and J genes are TRBV4-3 and TRBJ2-3; D gene uncertain. CDR1 and CDR2 from the germline V gene are LGHNA and YSLEER. V was cut by 1 base and J by 2 bases, with 10 bases left in between. This CDR3 is built from 15 residues. CDR3 protein: CASSQAGVNTDTQYF. CDR3 coding DNA: TGCGCCAGCAGCCAAGCGGGTGTCAACACAGATACGCAGTATTTT.

This clonotype was recorded many times. The chain recombines TRBV12-3 or TRBV12-4 with TRBJ2-3; D is possibly TRBD1 or TRBD2 (5 bases each). The V and J ends lost 4 bases and 4 bases respectively, with 12 bases between them. The CDR3 runs 14 residues. This chain's CDR3 is CASSSLGESDTQYF. The CDR3 nucleotides are TGTGCCAGCAGTTCACTAGGGGAATCAGATACGCAGTATTTT.

At least ten counts were recorded for this clonotype. The rearrangement joins TRBV11-2 to TRBJ2-3; 7 bases fit TRBD1. The CDR3 totals 17 residues. CDR1 is SGHAT and CDR2 is FQNNGV in the germline V gene. J gave up 0 bases and V 5 bases, and 11 bases lay outside the gene matches. CDR3 nucleotide sequence: TGTGCCAGCAGCCTCCCCCGACAGGGATCTAGCACAGATACGCAGTATTTT. This translates into CASSLPRQGSSTDTQYF.

This clonotype was seen a handful of times. This rearrangement joins TRBV19 to TRBJ2-1; possibly TRBD1 for D (6 bases). The V and J ends lost 2 bases and 2 bases respectively, with 7 bases between them. Germline V CDR1 and CDR2: LNHDA, SQIVND (reference sequence). The CDR3 has 14 residues. The DNA of the CDR3 is TGTGCCAGTAGTATAAGGGGGACCTACAATGAGCAGTTCTTC. Its translation: CASSIRGTYNEQFF.

This clonotype was counted many times. The rearrangement uses TRBV20-1 and TRBJ1-1; 9 bases map to TRBD1. The V gene end was trimmed by 3 bases and the J gene end by 1 base; junction bases not matched to a gene: 9. This CDR3 has 16 residues. Looked up from germline, CDR1 is DFQATT and CDR2 is SNEGSKA (reference sequence). CDR3 region: CSARDTGGAENTEAFF. DNA for the CDR3: TGCAGTGCTAGGGATACAGGGGGCGCGGAGAACACTGAAGCTTTCTTT.

V usage is TRBV7-9 and J usage is TRBJ2-3, with 11 positions matching TRBD2. CDR1 and CDR2 (germline): SEHNR, FQNEAQ (reference sequence). The CDR3 covers 14 residues. V gave up 10 bases and J gave up 2 bases; unmatched junction bases: 5. The CDR3 here is CANRLAGPTDTQYF. In DNA, the CDR3 is TGTGCCAACAGACTAGCGGGACCCACAGATACGCAGTATTTT.

This clonotype has at least ten counts. V and J are TRBV11-3 and TRBJ1-2; the match to TRBD1 covers 8 bases. J was trimmed by 0 bases and V by 5 bases; bases with no gene match: 17. This CDR3 spans 19 amino acids. The germline V gene has CDR1 SGHNT and CDR2 YENEEA. CDR3: CASSRQTGTGSNSNYGYTF. Written as DNA, the CDR3 is TGTGCCAGCAGCCGGCAGACCGGGACAGGTTCTAATTCTAACTATGGCTACACCTTC.